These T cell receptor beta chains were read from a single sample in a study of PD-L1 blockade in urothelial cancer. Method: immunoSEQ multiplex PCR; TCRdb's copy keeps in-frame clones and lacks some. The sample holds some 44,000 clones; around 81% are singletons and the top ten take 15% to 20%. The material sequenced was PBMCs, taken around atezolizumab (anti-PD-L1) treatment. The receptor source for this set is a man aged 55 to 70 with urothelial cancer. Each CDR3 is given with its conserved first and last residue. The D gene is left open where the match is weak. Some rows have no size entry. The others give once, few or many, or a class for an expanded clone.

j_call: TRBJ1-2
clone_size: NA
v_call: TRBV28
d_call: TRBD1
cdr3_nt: TGTGCCAGCATTCGCTGGGCTCCTCCACAGGGGGCTAAGGGCTACACCTTC
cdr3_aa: CASIRWAPPQGAKGYTF

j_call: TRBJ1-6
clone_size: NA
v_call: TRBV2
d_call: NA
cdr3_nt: TGTGCCAGCAGGGAGGACGGTGATAATTCACCCCTCCACTTT
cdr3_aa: CASREDGDNSPLHF

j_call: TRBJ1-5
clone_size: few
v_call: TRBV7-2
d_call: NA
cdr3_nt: TGTGCCAGCAGCTTAGCGGGGGGGATTGGGCAGCCCCAGCATTTT
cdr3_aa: CASSLAGGIGQPQHF

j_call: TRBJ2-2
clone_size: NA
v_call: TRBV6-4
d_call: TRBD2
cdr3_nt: TGTGCCAGCAGTTTCGACAGCGGGGTCACCGGGGAGCTGTTTTTT
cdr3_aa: CASSFDSGVTGELFF

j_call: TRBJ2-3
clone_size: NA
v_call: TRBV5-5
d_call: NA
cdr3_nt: TGTGCCAGCAGCCCACAGGGAGATACGCAGTATTTT
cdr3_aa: CASSPQGDTQYF

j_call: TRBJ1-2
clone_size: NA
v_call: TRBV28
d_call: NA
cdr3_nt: TGTGCCAGCAGTTTTGTCCAGGCTAACTATGGCTACACCTTC
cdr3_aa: CASSFVQANYGYTF

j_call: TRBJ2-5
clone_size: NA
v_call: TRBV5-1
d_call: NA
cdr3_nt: TGCGCCAGCAGCTTGGCTTCGTCGGTCTCTGAAGAGACCCAGTACTTC
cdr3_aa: CASSLASSVSEETQYF

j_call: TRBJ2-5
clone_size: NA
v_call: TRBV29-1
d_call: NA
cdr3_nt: TGCAGCGTTCTGGGACTCCAAGAGACCCAGTACTTC
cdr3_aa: CSVLGLQETQYF

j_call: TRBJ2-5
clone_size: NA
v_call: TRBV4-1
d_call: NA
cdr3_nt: TGCGCCAGCAGCCAAGAGGCGACAGCGAATGAAGAGACCCAGTACTTC
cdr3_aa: CASSQEATANEETQYF

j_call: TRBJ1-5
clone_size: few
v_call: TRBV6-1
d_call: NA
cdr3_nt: TGTGCCAGCAGTGCGGGGGGGAATCAGCCCCAGCATTTT
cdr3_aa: CASSAGGNQPQHF

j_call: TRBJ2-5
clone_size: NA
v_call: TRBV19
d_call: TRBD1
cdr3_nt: TGTGCCAGTAGTGGGAGCGTTGGACAGGGGCAAGAGACCCAGTACTTC
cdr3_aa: CASSGSVGQGQETQYF

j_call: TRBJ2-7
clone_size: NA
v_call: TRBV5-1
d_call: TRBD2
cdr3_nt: TGCGCCAGCAGCTTGGGTGGGACTAGCGGGAACTACGAGCAGTACTTC
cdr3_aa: CASSLGGTSGNYEQYF

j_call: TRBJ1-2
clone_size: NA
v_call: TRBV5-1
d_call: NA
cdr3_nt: TGCGCCAGCAGCTTGGATCCGTCTAACTATGGCTACACCTTC
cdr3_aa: CASSLDPSNYGYTF

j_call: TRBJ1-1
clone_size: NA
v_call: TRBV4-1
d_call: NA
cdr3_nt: TGCGCCAGCAGCCAGACGCGGGTAGTGGGCACTGAAGCTTTCTTT
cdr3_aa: CASSQTRVVGTEAFF